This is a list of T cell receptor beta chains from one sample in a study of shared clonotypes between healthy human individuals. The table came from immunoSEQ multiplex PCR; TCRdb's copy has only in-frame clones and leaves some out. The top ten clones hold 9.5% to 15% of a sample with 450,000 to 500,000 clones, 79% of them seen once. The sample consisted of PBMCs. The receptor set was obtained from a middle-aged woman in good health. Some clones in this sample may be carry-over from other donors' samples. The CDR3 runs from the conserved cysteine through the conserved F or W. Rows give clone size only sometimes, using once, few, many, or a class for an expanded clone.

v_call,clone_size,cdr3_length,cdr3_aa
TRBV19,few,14,CASSFRTGGYGYTF
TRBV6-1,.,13,CASRASGQETQYF
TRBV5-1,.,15,CASSLEAGTDEKLFF
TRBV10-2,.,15,CASSERTVSSYEQYF
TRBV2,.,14,CASTPRVGRSEAFF
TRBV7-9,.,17,CASSLGAALVSNNEQFF
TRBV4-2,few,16,CASSQKGGWAYNEQFF
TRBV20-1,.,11,CSAAPRGSQYF
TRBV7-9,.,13,CASSRSGRYEQYF
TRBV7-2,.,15,CASSPGLAGAHEQFF
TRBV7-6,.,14,CASSGLGPRNEQFF
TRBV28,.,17,CASSLLPGTVESYEQYF
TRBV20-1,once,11,CSVDESYEQYF
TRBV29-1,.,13,CSVGEQGGYGYTF